The clone carrying this T cell receptor beta chain has a handful of counts. The record originates from a study of cytomegalovirus exposure and HLA in healthy donors. Germline CDR1 and CDR2: SGHDN and FVKESK. Trimming left V 4 bases short and J 0 bases short, with 6 bases between. The CDR3 spans 13 residues. With 60 Vbeta and 13 Jbeta primers, the PCR was carried out. Data came from immunoSEQ multiplex PCR; TCRdb stores just in-frame clones and leaves some out. The sample has 100,000 to 150,000 clones, over 65% seen once. Sample: PBMCs. The genes are TRBV14 and TRBJ1-1, with D unresolved. The TCR comes from a man aged 18 to 29 in good health and CMV-seronegative. CDR3 in amino acids: CASSRLVNTEAFF. In nucleotides, the CDR3 is TGTGCCAGCAGCCGGCTCGTGAACACTGAAGCTTTCTTT.